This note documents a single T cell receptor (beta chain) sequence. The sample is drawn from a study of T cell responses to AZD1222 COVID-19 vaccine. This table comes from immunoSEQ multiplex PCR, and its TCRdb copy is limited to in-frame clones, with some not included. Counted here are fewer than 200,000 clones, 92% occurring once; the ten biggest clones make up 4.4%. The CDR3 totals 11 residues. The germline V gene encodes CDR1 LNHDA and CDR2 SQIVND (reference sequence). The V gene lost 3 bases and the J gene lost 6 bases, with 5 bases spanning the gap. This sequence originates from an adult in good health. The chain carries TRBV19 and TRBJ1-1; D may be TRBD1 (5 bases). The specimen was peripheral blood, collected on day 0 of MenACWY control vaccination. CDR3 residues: CASSIRAEAFF. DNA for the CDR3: TGTGCCAGTAGTATCAGGGCTGAAGCTTTCTTT.